This T cell receptor beta chain was identified during a study of blood T cell repertoires in COVID-19. Whole-study context: There were acute and convalescent COVID-19 samples, and they came from the United States, Italy and Spain. Sample material is recorded as cDNA or gDNA derived from T cells, B-cell-depleted T cells, or PBMCs.

Authors' analysis steps: Estimation of nucleated cell counts was performed using reference gene primer amplification. Generated by immunoSEQ multiplex PCR, the TCRdb table keeps only in-frame clones and is missing some. The D gene and trimming were derived from the DNA, and the V and J assignments and clone size from that table. This sample has approximately 240,000 clones, with 70% to 90% found just once. The V and J ends lost 2 bases and 4 bases respectively, with 12 bases between them. Germline assignment: CDR1 SGHRS and CDR2 YFSETQ. The CDR3 loop spans 14 amino acids. This TCR came from a woman aged 40 to 50 who had recovered from COVID-19. This chain links TRBV5-1 with TRBJ1-2; D may be TRBD1 (6 bases). The sequenced sample was peripheral blood. The CDR3 DNA reads as TGCGCCAGCAGCTTACAGGGTGTGGGCTATGGCTACACCTTC. Translation: CASSLQGVGYGYTF.